This T cell receptor beta chain was sequenced for a study of response to subunit inactivated influenza vaccine (dated by TCRdb to 2016 to 2018). With respect to the entire study: Deep quantitative T cell receptor repertoire profiling was used in the study to track responses to a trivalent subunit inactivated influenza vaccine.

The library was built by means of RT-PCR. The data were produced on an Illumina HiSeq 2500. The public reads were reanalyzed by TCRdb: fastp trimming at Q25, MiXCR alignment, in-frame beta chains only. For every CDR3 protein sequence, its rows merge into one entry that carries the most common genes and DNA. A total of about 620,000 distinct CDR3 sequences appear in this sample, about 10% of them only once. Roughly 10% of the sample is held by the ten biggest clonotypes. Of note for this clonotype: It has no known antigen specificity. The input lacks base qualities; no much larger clone sits a single base away.

Overall study outcomes, separate from this receptor: It was suggested by the authors that each seasonal influenza vaccination may recruit only a limited number of new T cells.

The sequence came from a man between 50 and 59 years old who received an inactivated influenza vaccine. Donor details come from another sample of the same person, matched by shared clones. Sequenced here: PBMCs from blood, sampled on the day of vaccination.

The DNA sequence is as follows: TGTGCCAGCAGGACCCCCGGGCCTTCCTACGAGCAGTACTTC. This yields the protein CASRTPGPSYEQYF. The chain joins TRBV6-1 to TRBJ2-7; the D segment cannot be called with confidence. CDR1 and CDR2 (MNHNS, SASEGT) derive from the germline V gene. V is shortened by 6 bases, J by 1 base, and the region joining them spans 13 bases. Including cysteine and phenylalanine, the CDR3 has 14 amino acids. Just CDR3 DNA is preserved here, 42 bases in frame from base 1.